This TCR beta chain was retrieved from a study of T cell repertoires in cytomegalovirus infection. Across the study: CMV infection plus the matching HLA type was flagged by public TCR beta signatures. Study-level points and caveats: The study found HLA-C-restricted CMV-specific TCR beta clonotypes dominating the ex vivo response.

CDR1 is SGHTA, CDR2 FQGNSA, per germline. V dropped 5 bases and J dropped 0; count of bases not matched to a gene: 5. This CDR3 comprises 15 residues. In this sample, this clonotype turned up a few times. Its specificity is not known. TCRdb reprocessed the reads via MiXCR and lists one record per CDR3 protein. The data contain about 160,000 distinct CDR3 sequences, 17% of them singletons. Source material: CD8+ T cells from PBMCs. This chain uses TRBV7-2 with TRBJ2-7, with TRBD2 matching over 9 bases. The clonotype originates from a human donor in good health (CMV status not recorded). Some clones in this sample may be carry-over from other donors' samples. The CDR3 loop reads CASSPSGGPSYEQYF. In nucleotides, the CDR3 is TGTGCCAGCAGCCCCAGCGGGGGGCCCTCCTACGAGCAGTACTTC.